The 2 T cell receptor beta chains in this list originate from one sample, sequenced in a study of blood T cell repertoires in COVID-19. Measured with immunoSEQ multiplex PCR; TCRdb has only the in-frame clones, and not every one. The sample contains 400,000 to 500,000 clones, 70% to 90% of which appear only once. The sequencing input was peripheral blood. These receptors were obtained from a woman aged 30 to 39 with active or convalescent COVID-19.

This chain uses TRBV29-1 with TRBJ1-3; D is perhaps TRBD1 (6 bases). V gave up 6 bases and J gave up 4 bases, with 22 bases separating them. This CDR3 has 16 amino acids. Germline V CDR1 and CDR2: SQVTM, ANQGSEA. Here the CDR3 DNA reads TGCAGCGTCCACGCCCCGTGGGCAGGGGTAGGAAACACCATATATTTT. Its protein is CSVHAPWAGVGNTIYF.

V gene TRBV5-4 combines with J gene TRBJ2-1; 11 bases are a match to TRBD2. Losses at the gene ends were 4 bases for V and 4 bases for J; bases not matched to a gene: 10. CDR1 is SGHNT, CDR2 YYREEE, per germline (reference sequence). The CDR3 covers 17 residues. The CDR3 bases are TGTGCCAGCAGCCCGGGGACTAGCGGAGGGGATTACAATGAGCAGTTCTTC. As protein: CASSPGTSGGDYNEQFF.